This T cell receptor beta chain is drawn from a study of T-cell reconstitution after alpha-beta-depleted transplantation in children. Study-level findings and limits: At the one-year point after transplant, T-cell counts and TCRbeta diversity were found to come mostly from T cells that had been newly produced. For some patients, TCRbeta diversity was high at day 60 because of recipient T cells and thymic progenitors that survived.

Germline V gene data show CDR1 as SQVTM and CDR2 as ANQGSEA. Trimming took off 6 bases at V and 0 bases at J, with 11 bases between the two ends. This CDR3 region has 14 residues. For TCRbeta, the library was prepared with unique molecular identifiers. TCRdb independently ran MiXCR on the PCR reads; one entry per CDR3 protein. The sample consists of almost 600,000 distinct CDR3 sequences, over 20% of them appearing once. This clonotype has only a few counts. What it recognizes is unknown. V is TRBV29-1 and J is TRBJ2-2; D is possibly TRBD2 (6 bases). The specimen was PBMCs, collected before TCRalphabeta/CD19-depleted stem cell transplant. The clonotype originates from a boy younger than two with Wiskott-Aldrich syndrome, due to receive a stem cell transplant. CDR3 bases: TGCAGCGTGGTGGGGGGACCGAACACCGGGGAGCTGTTTTTT. Translation gives CSVVGGPNTGELFF.